Shown below are 2 T cell receptor beta chains from a single sample sequenced in a study of control samples from healthy donors and cancer patients. The repertoire was sequenced with immunoSEQ multiplex PCR; TCRdb's copy has only in-frame clones and lacks some. The table lists roughly 150,000 clones, over 85% of them singletons, with almost 6% in the top ten. The sequencing sample was made of blood. These receptors originate from a man between 18 and 29 years old in good health.

On this clone itself: Other DNA sequences from this sample encode an identical CDR3 as well. The rearrangement joins TRBV7-9 to TRBJ2-1; TRBD2 aligns across 10 bases. Germline V gene lookup returns CDR1 SEHNR and CDR2 FQNEAQ (reference sequence). Unmatched junction bases numbered 4, after V lost 5 bases and J lost 3 bases. The CDR3 is 15 amino acids. The CDR3, as DNA: TGTGCCAGCAGCCCCGGGACTAGCGACTACAATGAGCAGTTCTTC. It is translated as CASSPGTSDYNEQFF.

This chain joins TRBV18 and TRBJ1-1; no definite D call. The CDR3 has 12 amino acids. Per the germline V gene, CDR1 is KGHSH and CDR2 is LQKENI. V lost 0 bases and J 7 bases, leaving 6 bases between the germline ends. DNA of the CDR3: TGTGCCAGCTCACCACCGCGCGATGAAGCTTTCTTT. Its protein product is CASSPPRDEAFF.